This T cell receptor (beta chain) originates from a study of blood T cell repertoires in COVID-19. About the research overall: Whether acute or convalescent, the COVID-19 samples came from the United States, Italy and Spain.

Profiling relied on immunoSEQ multiplex PCR, and the TCRdb table lists in-frame clones only, not all of them. The data show around 200,000 clones, about 86% seen once. This clone was observed a single time. The CDR3 spans 16 residues. The V and J ends lost 0 bases and 0 bases respectively, with 12 bases between them. CDR1 and CDR2 (germline): SGHAT, FQNNGV. Participant age was about 18 to 89 years, and participants resided in about 25 US areas. The chain links TRBV11-2 to TRBJ2-7; TRBD2 might be the D (6 bases). This sequence was found in a woman aged 50 to 60 in a cohort exposed to, infected with or recovered from COVID-19 (not recorded which). The sample was PBMCs or T cells enriched from blood (not recorded which). The CDR3 DNA follows: TGTGCCAGCAGCTTAGAAGCGGGCCGGATCTCCTACGAGCAGTACTTC. The encoded protein is CASSLEAGRISYEQYF.